The TCR beta chain described here comes from a study of blood T cells in healthy people across ages. Study results and limitations: Per-million-T-cell TCR beta diversity fell roughly linearly with age.

CDR1 LGHDT and CDR2 YNNKEL come from the germline V gene (reference sequence). The V and J ends lost 6 bases and 7 bases respectively, with 7 bases between them. CDR3 length: 11 residues. This clonotype was recorded many times. The antigen is unknown. PCR was performed a second time for about 7 to 12 cycles using a sample-barcoded 5' primer and a J-beta primer mix. One entry per CDR3 protein, called by TCRdb with MiXCR from the 5' RACE reads. The sample yields 1.5 million to 2 million distinct CDR3 sequences, about 31% seen once. Source material: blood. The V gene is TRBV3-1, the J gene TRBJ2-1; D gene ambiguous. The receptor's source is a woman in her thirties in good health. DNA for the CDR3: TGTGCCAGCAGTAGGGTAAATGAGCAGTTCTTC. Translated: CASSRVNEQFF.